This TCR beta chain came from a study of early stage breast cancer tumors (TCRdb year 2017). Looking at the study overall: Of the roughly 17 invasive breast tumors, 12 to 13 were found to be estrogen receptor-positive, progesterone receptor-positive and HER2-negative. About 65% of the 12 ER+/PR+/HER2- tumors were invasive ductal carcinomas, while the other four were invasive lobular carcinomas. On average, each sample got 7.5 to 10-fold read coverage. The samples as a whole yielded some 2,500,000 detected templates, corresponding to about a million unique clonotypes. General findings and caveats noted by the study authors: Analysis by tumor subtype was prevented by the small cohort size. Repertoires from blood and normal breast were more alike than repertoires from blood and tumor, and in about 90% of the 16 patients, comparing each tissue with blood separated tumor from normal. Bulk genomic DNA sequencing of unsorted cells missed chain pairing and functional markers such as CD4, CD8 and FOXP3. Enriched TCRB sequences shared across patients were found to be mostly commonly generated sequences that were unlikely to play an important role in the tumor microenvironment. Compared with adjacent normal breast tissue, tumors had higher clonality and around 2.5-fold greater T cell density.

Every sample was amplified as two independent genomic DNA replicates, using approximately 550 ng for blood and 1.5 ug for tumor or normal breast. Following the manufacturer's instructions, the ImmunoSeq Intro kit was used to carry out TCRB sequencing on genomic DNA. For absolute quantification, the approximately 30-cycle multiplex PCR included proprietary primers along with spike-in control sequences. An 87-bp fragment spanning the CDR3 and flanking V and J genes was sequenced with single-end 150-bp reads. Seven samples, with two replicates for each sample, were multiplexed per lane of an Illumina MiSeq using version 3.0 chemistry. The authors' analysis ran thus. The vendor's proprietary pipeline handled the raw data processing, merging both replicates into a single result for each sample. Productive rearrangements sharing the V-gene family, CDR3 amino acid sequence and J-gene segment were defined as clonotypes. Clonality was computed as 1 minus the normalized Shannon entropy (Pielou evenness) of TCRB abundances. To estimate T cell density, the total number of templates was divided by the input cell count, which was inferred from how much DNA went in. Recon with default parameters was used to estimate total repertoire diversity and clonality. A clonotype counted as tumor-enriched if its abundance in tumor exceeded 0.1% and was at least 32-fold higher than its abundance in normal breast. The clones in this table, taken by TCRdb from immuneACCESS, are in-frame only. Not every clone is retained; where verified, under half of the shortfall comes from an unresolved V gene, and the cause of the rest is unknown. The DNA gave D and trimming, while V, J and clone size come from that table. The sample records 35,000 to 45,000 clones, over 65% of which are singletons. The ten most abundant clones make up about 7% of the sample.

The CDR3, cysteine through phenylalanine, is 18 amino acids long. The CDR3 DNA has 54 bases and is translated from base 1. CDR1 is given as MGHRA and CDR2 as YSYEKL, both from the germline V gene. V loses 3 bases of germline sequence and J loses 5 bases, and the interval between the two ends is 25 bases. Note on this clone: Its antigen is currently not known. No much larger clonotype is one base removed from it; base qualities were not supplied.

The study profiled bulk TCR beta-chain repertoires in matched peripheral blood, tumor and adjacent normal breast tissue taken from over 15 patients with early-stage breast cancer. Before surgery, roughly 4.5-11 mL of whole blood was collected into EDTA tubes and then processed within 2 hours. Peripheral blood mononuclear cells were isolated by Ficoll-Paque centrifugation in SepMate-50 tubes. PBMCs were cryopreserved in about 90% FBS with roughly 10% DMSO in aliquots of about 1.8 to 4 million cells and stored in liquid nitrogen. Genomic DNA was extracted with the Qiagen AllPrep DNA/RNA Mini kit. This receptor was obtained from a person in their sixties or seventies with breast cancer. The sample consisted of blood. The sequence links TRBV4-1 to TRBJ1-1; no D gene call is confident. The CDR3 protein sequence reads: CASSHERIGLMSRTEAFF. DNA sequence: TGCGCCAGCAGCCATGAACGGATAGGGCTGATGTCGAGGACTGAAGCTTTCTTT.